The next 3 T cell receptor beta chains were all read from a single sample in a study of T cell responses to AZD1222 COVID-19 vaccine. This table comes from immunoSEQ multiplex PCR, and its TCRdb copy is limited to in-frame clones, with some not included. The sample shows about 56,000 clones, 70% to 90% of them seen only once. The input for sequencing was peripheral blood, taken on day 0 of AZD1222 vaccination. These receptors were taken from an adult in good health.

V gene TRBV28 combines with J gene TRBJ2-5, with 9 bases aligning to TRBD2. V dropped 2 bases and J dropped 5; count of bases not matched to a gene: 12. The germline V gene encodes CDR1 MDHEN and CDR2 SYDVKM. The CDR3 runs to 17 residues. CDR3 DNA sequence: TGTGCCAGCAGTTTACATTGGGTTAGCGGGGGAGGGGAGACCCAGTACTTC. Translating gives CASSLHWVSGGGETQYF.

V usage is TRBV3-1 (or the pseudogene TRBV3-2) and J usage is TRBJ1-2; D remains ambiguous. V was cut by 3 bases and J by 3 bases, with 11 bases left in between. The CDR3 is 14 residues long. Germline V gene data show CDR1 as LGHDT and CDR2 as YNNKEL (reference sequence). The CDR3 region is CASSQFGRDYGYTF. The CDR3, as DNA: TGTGCCAGCAGCCAGTTCGGACGGGACTATGGCTACACCTTC.

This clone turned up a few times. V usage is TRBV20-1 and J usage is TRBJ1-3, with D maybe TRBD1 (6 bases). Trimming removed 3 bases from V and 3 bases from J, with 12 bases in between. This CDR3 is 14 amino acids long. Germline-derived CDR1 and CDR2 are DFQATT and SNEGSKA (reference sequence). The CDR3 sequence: CSASTGQFGNTIYF. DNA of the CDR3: TGCAGTGCTAGTACTGGACAGTTTGGAAACACCATATATTTT.